Listed below are T cell receptor beta chains from one sample, sequenced in a study of blood T cell repertoires in COVID-19. Clones were sequenced by immunoSEQ multiplex PCR, and TCRdb holds only the in-frame ones, with some missing. The sample shows 450,000 to 500,000 clones, roughly 87% of them seen only once. Material: PBMCs or T cells enriched from blood (not recorded which). The receptor set was obtained from a woman aged 18-35 years who had recovered from COVID-19. Each CDR3 is given with its conserved first and last residue. A D gene is named only where the DNA matches it firmly. Clone sizes are given selectively: once, few, many, or a class where the clone is expanded.

J,D,size,V,DNA,CDR3
TRBJ2-3,.,.,TRBV13,TGTGCCAGCAGCTTAGCAGGGAGCACAGATACGCAGTATTTT,CASSLAGSTDTQYF
TRBJ2-3,.,.,TRBV10-3,TGTGCCATCAGTGTGGGGGCGAGGAGGGATACGCAGTATTTT,CAISVGARRDTQYF
TRBJ2-5,.,.,TRBV18,TGTGCCAGCTCTCAGGAACAGGGACGCCAAGAGACCCAGTACTTC,CASSQEQGRQETQYF
TRBJ2-3,TRBD2,.,TRBV29-1,TGCAGCGTTGGAGGGCTAGCGGGGGAGACGCAGTATTTT,CSVGGLAGETQYF
TRBJ2-1,.,few,TRBV27,TGTGCCAGCAGTTTATCATATCGTGAGGAAGACAATGAGCAGTTCTTC,CASSLSYREEDNEQFF
TRBJ1-1,.,once,TRBV4-1,TGCGCCAGCAGCTCGACCTTGTCGGCAGGGCGGGGCACTGAAGCTTTCTTT,CASSSTLSAGRGTEAFF
TRBJ2-5,.,.,TRBV7-7,TGTGCCAGCAGCTTAGACGGTACGACAGAACAAGAGACCCAGTACTTC,CASSLDGTTEQETQYF
TRBJ2-5,TRBD2,once,TRBV30,TGTGCCTGGAGCCAGAGCGGGGGGTGGGTCATGAGGACCCAGTACTTC,CAWSQSGGWVMRTQYF
TRBJ1-2,TRBD1,.,TRBV7-8,TGTGCCTGCCAGCTACAGGGGATCCCCTATGGCTACACCTTC,CACQLQGIPYGYTF
TRBJ1-2,.,.,TRBV5-1,TGCGCCAGCAGCTTGGTGGATGAGGGAGGCTACACCTTC,CASSLVDEGGYTF
TRBJ1-1,TRBD1,.,TRBV5-4,TGTGCCAGCAGCTTGAGGGGGCAGGAACGAGCTTTCTTT,CASSLRGQERAFF
TRBJ2-1,.,.,TRBV5-1,TGCGCCAGCAGCTTGTACGGGGGCTCCTACAATGAGCAGTTCTTC,CASSLYGGSYNEQFF
TRBJ2-1,TRBD2,.,TRBV5-1,TGCGCCAGCAGCGAAACCCTCCGTAGCGGGAAGAATGAGCAGTTCTTC,CASSETLRSGKNEQFF
TRBJ2-7,.,.,TRBV4-1,TGCGCCAGCAGCCAAGTCGGCCAGGTGAGCTCCTACGAGCAGTACTTC,CASSQVGQVSSYEQYF
TRBJ2-3,TRBD1,.,TRBV11-2,TGTGCCAGCAGCACCCGGACAGGGGCACAAAATACGCAGTATTTT,CASSTRTGAQNTQYF
TRBJ2-5,.,once,TRBV7-7,TGTGCTAGCACACGGGACATTGGAACCCAAGAGACCCAGTACTTC,CASTRDIGTQETQYF
TRBJ1-1,TRBD1,.,TRBV29-1,TGCAGCGTTGTACGGGACAGGAACACTGAAGCTTTCTTT,CSVVRDRNTEAFF
TRBJ2-1,TRBD1,.,TRBV7-9,TGTGCCAGCAGCTCCAACAGGGGCTCCTACAATGAGCAGTTCTTC,CASSSNRGSYNEQFF
TRBJ2-5,.,few,TRBV2,TGTGCCAGCAAGGTCCTCGGGGAGACCCAGTACTTC,CASKVLGETQYF
TRBJ1-1,.,.,TRBV7-9,TGTGCCAGCGCCAATCGGGGGGGGCGTGTGGGCATGAACACTGAAGCTTTCTTT,CASANRGGRVGMNTEAFF
TRBJ1-5,TRBD1,.,TRBV5-1,TGCGCCAGCAGCTTGGAGGCAGGGGGGAGGCAGCCCCAGCATTTT,CASSLEAGGRQPQHF
TRBJ1-1,TRBD1,.,TRBV19,TGTGCCAGTAGTATCCAGGGGGAGCCGAACACTGAAGCTTTCTTT,CASSIQGEPNTEAFF
TRBJ2-2,.,once,TRBV6-6,TGTGCCAGCAGTTACGGTTCGGCAGCGGCCAGCGGGGAGCTGTTTTTT,CASSYGSAAASGELFF
TRBJ1-2,.,.,TRBV2,TGTGCCACCCAGTCCAGAAATGGCTACACCTTC,CATQSRNGYTF
TRBJ1-6,.,.,TRBV2,TGTGCCAGCAATCTTATGGGAGTTATGTCTAATTCACCCCTCCACTTT,CASNLMGVMSNSPLHF
TRBJ1-2,TRBD1,.,TRBV28,TGTGCCAGCAGTGTCGGACAGGGTCGGTATGGCTACACCTTC,CASSVGQGRYGYTF
TRBJ1-1,.,few,TRBV11-2,TGTGCCAGCAGCTTGGGGGAGGAAAACACTGAAGCTTTCTTT,CASSLGEENTEAFF